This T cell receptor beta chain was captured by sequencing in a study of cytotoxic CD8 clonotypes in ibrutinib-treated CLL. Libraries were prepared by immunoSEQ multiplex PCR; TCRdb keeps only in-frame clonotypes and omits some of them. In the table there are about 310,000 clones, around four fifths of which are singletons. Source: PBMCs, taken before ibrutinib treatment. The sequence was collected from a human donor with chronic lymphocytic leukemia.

CDR3 DNA: TGCAGCGTTGAAGCGATGGCCCTAGCTAACTATGGCTACACCTTC. This gives the protein CSVEAMALANYGYTF. This chain uses TRBV29-1 with TRBJ1-2; D remains ambiguous. Trimming removed 1 base from V and 0 bases from J, with 12 bases in between. The CDR3 runs 15 residues. The germline V gene encodes CDR1 SQVTM and CDR2 ANQGSEA.